These 31 T cell receptor beta chains were all obtained from the same sample, sequenced in a study of blood T cell repertoires in COVID-19 (dated by TCRdb to 2018 to 2021). Libraries were made using the immunoSEQ multiplex PCR assay. Entries here come from immuneACCESS through TCRdb and include only in-frame sequences with V and J called. Some clones fail to appear in such tables; in the studies checked, an unresolved V gene covers under half of the shortfall, and the cause of the remainder is unknown. This sample has some 210,000 clones in its table, and approximately 88% of those were observed once. The ten largest clones add up to around 10% of the sample. The sample consisted of PBMCs or T cells enriched from blood (not recorded which). These receptors came from a man between 18 and 35 years old with acute COVID-19.

On this clone: This sample includes further DNA sequences coding for the same CDR3. The chain combines TRBV28 with TRBJ1-2, with TRBD1 as a possible D gene (5 bases). Trimming took off 6 bases at V and 5 bases at J, with 19 bases between the two ends. Germline loops: CDR1 MDHEN, CDR2 SYDVKM. CDR3 length: 15 residues. The CDR3 nucleotides are TGTGCCAGCAGGTCCCGGGGGGAAGGAGTTTATGGCTACACCTTC. Amino acids: CASRSRGEGVYGYTF.

The V and J genes are TRBV7-2 and TRBJ2-7, with 7 bases identical to TRBD1. Germline loops: CDR1 SGHTA, CDR2 FQGNSA. This CDR3 spans 15 amino acids. Losses at the gene ends were 5 bases for V and 4 bases for J; bases not matched to a gene: 11. This chain's CDR3 is CASSASGTALYEQYF. The CDR3 coding sequence is TGTGCCAGCAGCGCTTCCGGGACAGCTCTTTACGAGCAGTACTTC.

This rearrangement joins TRBV28 to TRBJ1-4, with D possibly TRBD1 on 5 matching bases. The V gene's germline CDR1 is MDHEN and CDR2 SYDVKM. The CDR3 extends over 14 amino acids. V lost 8 bases and J lost 8, with 18 bases in between. The CDR3 coding sequence is TGTGCCAGCCTCCCGACAGATGATAACGAAAAACTGTTTTTT. It encodes CASLPTDDNEKLFF.

V is TRBV7-3 and J is TRBJ2-3; 9 positions agree with TRBD2. V shed 1 base and J 5 bases; nucleotides not matched to a gene: 7. Germline V lookup: CDR1 SGHTA, CDR2 FQGTGA. The CDR3 spans 16 residues. The DNA of the CDR3 is TGTGCCAGCAGCTTAAACGGCGGGAGGGGAATAGATACGCAGTATTTT. Residues: CASSLNGGRGIDTQYF. The variable domain in full, with the rest retrieved from reference TRBV7-3 and TRBJ2-3, is GAGVSQTPSNKVTEKGKYVELRCDPISGHTALYWYRQSLGQGPEFLIYFQGTGAADDSGLPNDRFFAVRPEGSVSTLKIQRTERGDSAVYLCASSLNGGRGIDTQYFGPGTRLTVL.

V usage is TRBV7-9 and J usage is TRBJ2-7; perhaps TRBD1 as D (5 bases). This CDR3 spans 12 amino acids. V was cut by 1 base and J by 6 bases, with 7 bases left in between. Germline loops: CDR1 SEHNR, CDR2 FQNEAQ (reference sequence). CDR3 residues: CASSLVGVEQYF. The DNA of the CDR3 is TGTGCCAGCAGCTTAGTAGGGGTCGAGCAGTACTTC.

This chain connects TRBV5-1 to TRBJ1-5; D not resolved. Germline values: CDR1 SGHRS, CDR2 YFSETQ. V lost 4 bases and J lost 2, with 16 bases in between. This CDR3 comprises 16 residues. The CDR3 nucleotides read TGCGCCAGCAGCCCCGAGGGAGACTCACGCAATCAGCCCCAGCATTTT. It is translated as CASSPEGDSRNQPQHF.

The rearrangement joins TRBV19 to TRBJ2-1; 9 nucleotides line up with TRBD2. With V trimmed by 9 bases and J by 6 bases, 9 bases remained unmatched. The CDR3 is 14 amino acids. Germline V CDR1 and CDR2: LNHDA, SQIVND (reference sequence). The CDR3 is CARNGLARVNEQFF. DNA for the CDR3: TGTGCCAGGAATGGACTAGCGCGAGTCAATGAGCAGTTCTTC.

A single count supports this clone. V gene TRBV27 combines with J gene TRBJ1-6, with 8 nucleotides matching TRBD1. Germline CDR1 MNHEY, CDR2 SMNVEV (reference sequence). The V gene end was trimmed by 8 bases and the J gene end by 6 bases; junction bases not matched to a gene: 9. The CDR3 length is 15 residues. The CDR3 DNA sequence: TGTGCCAGCGGGCAACAGGGGGACCTTAATTCACCCCTCCACTTT. It is translated as CASGQQGDLNSPLHF.

The chain joins TRBV6-2 or TRBV6-3 to TRBJ2-7; possible D gene TRBD1, 6 bases. The CDR3 covers 14 residues. V was trimmed by 5 bases and J by 2 bases, leaving 13 bases between them. Germline V gene sequence: CDR1 MNHEY, CDR2 SVGEGT. The CDR3 nucleotides are TGTGCCAGCAGTGGCGAGGACAGACCCTACGAGCAGTACTTC. It is translated as CASSGEDRPYEQYF.

This chain uses TRBV15 with TRBJ1-5, with TRBD1 as a possible D gene (6 bases). The CDR3 is 13 amino acids. Per germline, CDR1 LNHNV and CDR2 YYDKDF (reference sequence). The germline V and J ends were trimmed by 3 bases and 6 bases, with 9 bases remaining between them. The chain's CDR3 is CATSREGGQPQHF. The CDR3, as DNA: TGTGCCACCAGCAGGGAAGGGGGTCAGCCCCAGCATTTT.

The V call is TRBV30, the J call TRBJ2-1; TRBD2 matches at 10 bases. This CDR3 is built from 16 residues. Germline CDR1 GTSNPN, CDR2 SVGIG (reference sequence). The ends lost 3 bases at V and 0 bases at J; junction bases unmatched: 5. The CDR3 sequence is CAWRLAGTSSYNEQFF. Here the CDR3 DNA reads TGTGCCTGGAGACTAGCGGGGACCAGCTCCTACAATGAGCAGTTCTTC.

The chain carries TRBV2 and TRBJ2-7; 11 bases line up with TRBD1. After removal of 8 bases from V and 3 bases from J, the junction contained 3 bases not matched to a gene. This CDR3 region has 13 residues. Germline CDR1 reads SNHLY; CDR2 reads FYNNEI. CDR3 region: CASQGQGGYEQYF. The CDR3, as DNA: TGTGCCAGCCAGGGACAGGGGGGCTACGAGCAGTACTTC.

This chain connects TRBV7-9 to TRBJ2-1; D call uncertain. Germline CDR1 SEHNR, CDR2 FQNEAQ (reference sequence). The CDR3 runs 12 residues. The V gene lost 5 bases and the J gene lost 9 bases, with 11 bases spanning the gap. CDR3 in DNA: TGTGCCAGCAGCCCCACCCAAGCTGAGCAGTTCTTC. Translation: CASSPTQAEQFF.

The rearrangement joins TRBV12-5 to TRBJ2-7, with TRBD2 matching over 7 bases. The CDR3 length is 15 residues. The J segment lost 4 bases and the V segment lost 3 bases, leaving 9 bases of the junction unmatched. Germline-derived CDR1 and CDR2 are LGHNT and FRNRAP. The CDR3 region has the DNA TGTGCTAGTGGTTTAAGGGGACTACATGTTTACGAGCAGTACTTC. It encodes CASGLRGLHVYEQYF.

This chain connects TRBV29-1 to TRBJ1-4; D possibly corresponds to TRBD1 (6 bases). Germline V lookup: CDR1 SQVTM, CDR2 ANQGSEA. Trimming stripped 7 bases from V and 5 bases from J, with 14 bases between. There are 13 residues in the CDR3. The CDR3, as DNA: TGCAGCGGGCAGGGGAGGGGGAATGAAAAACTGTTTTTT. Its translation is CSGQGRGNEKLFF.

The genes are TRBV9 and TRBJ2-7; tentative D call: TRBD2 (5 bases). The V gene lost 0 bases and the J gene lost 2 bases, with 9 bases spanning the gap. CDR3 size: 14 residues. Germline values: CDR1 SGDLS, CDR2 YYNGEE. The DNA for the CDR3 is TGTGCCAGCAGCGTAGCGCGGGCCCCCTACGAGCAGTACTTC. As protein: CASSVARAPYEQYF.

The rearrangement links TRBV2 to TRBJ1-2; 12 nucleotides line up with TRBD1. CDR3 length equals 15 residues. Germline CDR1 is SNHLY and CDR2 is FYNNEI. V lost 4 bases to trimming and J lost 7 bases; unmatched junction nucleotides: 7. The CDR3 protein is CASSAWDRGRGGYTF. The CDR3 coding sequence is TGTGCCAGCAGTGCGTGGGACAGGGGGCGCGGTGGCTACACCTTC.

DNA for the CDR3: TGTGCCAGCAGCTTGGGTCTAAAATCCTACGAGCAGTACTTC. Protein: CASSLGLKSYEQYF. The gene calls are TRBV5-6 and TRBJ2-7; D call uncertain. This CDR3 is 14 amino acids long. Germline loops: CDR1 SGHDT, CDR2 YYEEEE. V was pared by 0 bases and J by 1 base, with 8 bases between.

This rearrangement joins TRBV5-4 to TRBJ2-7, with 8 bases matching TRBD2. The CDR3 contains 14 residues. Germline CDR1 is SGHNT and CDR2 is YYREEE (reference sequence). V trimming: 7 bases; J trimming: 3 bases; junction bases outside the gene matches: 9. CDR3 nucleotide sequence: TGTGCCAGCGCTCCAGAGCGGGGGCGCTACGAGCAGTACTTC. Protein sequence: CASAPERGRYEQYF.

A single count supports this clone. CDR3 region: CASSQGRTSGTSSTDTQYF. The CDR3 bases are TGTGCCAGCAGCCAAGGGCGGACTAGCGGGACCTCTAGCACAGATACGCAGTATTTT. The V and J genes are TRBV3-1 (or the pseudogene TRBV3-2) and TRBJ2-3; 12 positions agree with TRBD2. V trimming: 1 base; J trimming: 0 bases; junction bases outside the gene matches: 8. Germline lookup yields CDR1 LGHDT and CDR2 YNNKEL (reference sequence). CDR3 length: 19 amino acids.

This rearrangement joins TRBV12-3 or TRBV12-4 to TRBJ1-5, with D perhaps matching TRBD1 (5 bases). CDR3 size: 13 residues. The ends were cut back, 0 bases at V and 7 bases at J, with 7 bases in the middle. CDR3 protein: CASSLAGPQPQHF. Here the CDR3 DNA reads TGTGCCAGCAGTTTAGCGGGGCCCCAGCCCCAGCATTTT.

This chain joins TRBV18 and TRBJ2-1; maybe TRBD2 (6 bases). The ends were cut back, 2 bases at V and 6 bases at J, with 14 bases in the middle. CDR1 and CDR2 from the germline V gene are KGHSH and LQKENI. The CDR3 loop spans 15 amino acids. CDR3 bases: TGTGCCAGCTCACCAAGGGAGGAGCCCCGCAATGAGCAGTTCTTC. This codes for CASSPREEPRNEQFF. The variable domain in full, with the rest retrieved from reference TRBV18 and TRBJ2-1, is NAGVMQNPRHLVRRRGQEARLRCSPMKGHSHVYWYRQLPEEGLKFMVYLQKENIIDESGMPKERFSAEFPKEGPSILRIQQVVRGDSAAYFCASSPREEPRNEQFFGPGTRLTVL.

This chain uses TRBV4-1 with TRBJ2-7; no reliable D call. This CDR3 has 13 residues. Trimming removed 3 bases at V and 7 bases at J, with 13 bases between. Per the germline V gene, CDR1 is MGHRA and CDR2 is YSYEKL. CDR3 amino acids: CASSQVYLWEQYF. The CDR3 nucleotides are TGCGCCAGCAGCCAGGTCTATCTATGGGAGCAGTACTTC.

The genes are TRBV6-5 and TRBJ1-2; D not resolved. The germline V gene encodes CDR1 MNHEY and CDR2 SVGAGI. The CDR3 spans 11 residues. Trimming cost V 10 bases and J 8 bases, with 14 bases left between them. The CDR3 here is CATRSPGGYTF. As DNA, the CDR3 is TGTGCCACCAGGTCGCCCGGGGGCTACACCTTC.

The chain uses TRBV28 and TRBJ2-7; TRBD2 agrees at 7 bases. The J segment lost 7 bases and the V segment lost 4 bases, leaving 10 bases of the junction unmatched. The CDR3 is made up of 14 amino acids. The germline V gene encodes CDR1 MDHEN and CDR2 SYDVKM. The chain's CDR3 is CASSSQLAKPEQYF. Here the CDR3 DNA reads TGTGCCAGCAGTTCTCAACTAGCGAAACCTGAGCAGTACTTC.

V gene TRBV27 combines with J gene TRBJ2-1; a weak D match, TRBD1 (5 bases). Germline CDR1 is MNHEY and CDR2 is SMNVEV (reference sequence). V lost 0 bases, J lost 4 bases, and 7 bases lay in between. The CDR3 consists of 14 residues. CDR3 nucleotide sequence: TGTGCCAGCAGTTTATCGAACAGGTACAATGAGCAGTTCTTC. This encodes CASSLSNRYNEQFF.

The CDR3 region has the DNA TGTGCCAGCAGCGTAGCTGGCCAGGGGATGGGCGGCTACACCTTC. It translates to CASSVAGQGMGGYTF. The chain joins TRBV9 to TRBJ1-2; D possibly corresponds to TRBD1 (6 bases). The CDR3 has 15 amino acids. V was trimmed by 0 bases and J by 8 bases, leaving 17 bases between them. Germline values: CDR1 SGDLS, CDR2 YYNGEE.

V is TRBV7-9 and J is TRBJ2-1; D might be TRBD1 (6 bases). Trimming removed 8 bases from V and 3 bases from J, with 11 bases in between. The germline V gene has CDR1 SEHNR and CDR2 FQNEAQ (reference sequence). The CDR3 loop spans 13 amino acids. The CDR3 sequence is CASGGFHYNEQFF. The CDR3 DNA reads TGTGCCAGCGGGGGCTTCCACTACAATGAGCAGTTCTTC.

The rearrangement uses TRBV4-1 and TRBJ1-5; the match to TRBD1 covers 8 bases. The CDR3 has 16 amino acids. V trimming: 3 bases; J trimming: 6 bases; junction bases outside the gene matches: 10. CDR1 MGHRA and CDR2 YSYEKL come from the germline V gene. This chain's CDR3 is CASSHSGQGGGQPQHF. CDR3 bases: TGCGCCAGCAGCCATTCCGGACAGGGCGGTGGTCAGCCCCAGCATTTT.

In its sample, this clone was seen once. This chain joins TRBV27 and TRBJ2-7; a possible D gene is TRBD1 (6 bases). The CDR3 is made up of 15 amino acids. V was trimmed by 4 bases and J by 0 bases, leaving 13 bases between them. Germline CDR1 is MNHEY and CDR2 is SMNVEV (reference sequence). Here the CDR3 reads CASSYYRGTSYEQYF. The DNA of the CDR3 is TGTGCCAGCAGTTATTATAGGGGGACCTCCTACGAGCAGTACTTC.

V is TRBV4-2 and J is TRBJ2-1; 13 nucleotides align to TRBD2. This CDR3 is 18 amino acids long. J was trimmed by 6 bases and V by 0 bases; bases with no gene match: 8. Germline CDR1 and CDR2: LGHNA and YNFKEQ. The CDR3 is CASSQDHPLAGGANEQFF. The CDR3, as DNA: TGTGCCAGCAGCCAAGATCACCCACTAGCGGGAGGGGCCAATGAGCAGTTCTTC.